This T cell receptor beta chain is from a study of vaccination and CD4 T cells after COVID-19. As for the study in general: Overlapping spike peptides served as the stimulus for the cells. These peptides came from SARS-CoV-2 and from the common cold coronaviruses HCoV-NL63, HCoV-OC43 and HCoV-229E.

General study results and limits: Within the convalescent patients, spike mono-reactivity was found in 304 of 307 vaccine-specific clones.

This clonotype appeared a few times. What it binds is not known. J was trimmed by 8 bases and V by 4 bases; bases with no gene match: 9. The CDR3 loop spans 14 amino acids. In germline, CDR1 is SEHNR, CDR2 FQNEAQ (reference sequence). The Oncomine TCR Beta short-read assay was what sequenced the DNA obtained from cultured CD4+ T cells. In TCRdb, the PCR reads were re-called with MiXCR into one record per CDR3 protein. The table shows under 20,000 distinct CDR3 sequences, with 43% occurring only once. Treatment specified: roughly 10-day PBMC culture with coronavirus spike peptide pools or control peptides (ViraFEST assay). Once peptide pools had expanded antigen-specific T cells, ViraFEST sequenced TCRs.

Sample: CD4+ T cells from blood, cultured in vitro, taken after SARS-CoV-2 vaccination. The V and J genes are TRBV7-9 and TRBJ1-2; 8 nucleotides match TRBD1. The clonotype comes from a human donor who had recovered from COVID-19. The CDR3 nucleotides are TGTGCCAGCAGCTATCGTGACAGGGGCGTAGGCTACACCTTC. Its translation: CASSYRDRGVGYTF. The full variable domain, with the rest looked up from reference TRBV7-9 and TRBJ1-2, is DTGVSQNPRHKITKRGQNVTFRCDPISEHNRLYWYRQTLGQGPEFLTYFQNEAQLEKSRLLSDRFSAERPKGSFSTLEIQRTEQGDSAMYLCASSYRDRGVGYTFGSGTRLTVV.